This TCR beta chain was recorded in a study of cytotoxic CD8 clonotypes in ibrutinib-treated CLL. The CDR3 length is 14 residues. Per the germline V gene, CDR1 is SGHNT and CDR2 is YYREEE (reference sequence). The V and J ends lost 4 bases and 2 bases, in that order; junction bases with no gene match: 4. TCRdb keeps only in-frame clones here, not all; method: immunoSEQ multiplex PCR. Among about 60,000 clones listed, around 55% were seen once. There are a few counts of this clone. This receptor was identified in a human donor with chronic lymphocytic leukemia. This chain joins TRBV5-4 and TRBJ1-1; 8 bases are shared with TRBD1. The material was PBMCs, obtained after 24 months of ibrutinib treatment. In nucleotides, the CDR3 is TGTGCCAGCAGCGACGGGACAGGAAACACTGAAGCTTTCTTT. This codes for CASSDGTGNTEAFF.